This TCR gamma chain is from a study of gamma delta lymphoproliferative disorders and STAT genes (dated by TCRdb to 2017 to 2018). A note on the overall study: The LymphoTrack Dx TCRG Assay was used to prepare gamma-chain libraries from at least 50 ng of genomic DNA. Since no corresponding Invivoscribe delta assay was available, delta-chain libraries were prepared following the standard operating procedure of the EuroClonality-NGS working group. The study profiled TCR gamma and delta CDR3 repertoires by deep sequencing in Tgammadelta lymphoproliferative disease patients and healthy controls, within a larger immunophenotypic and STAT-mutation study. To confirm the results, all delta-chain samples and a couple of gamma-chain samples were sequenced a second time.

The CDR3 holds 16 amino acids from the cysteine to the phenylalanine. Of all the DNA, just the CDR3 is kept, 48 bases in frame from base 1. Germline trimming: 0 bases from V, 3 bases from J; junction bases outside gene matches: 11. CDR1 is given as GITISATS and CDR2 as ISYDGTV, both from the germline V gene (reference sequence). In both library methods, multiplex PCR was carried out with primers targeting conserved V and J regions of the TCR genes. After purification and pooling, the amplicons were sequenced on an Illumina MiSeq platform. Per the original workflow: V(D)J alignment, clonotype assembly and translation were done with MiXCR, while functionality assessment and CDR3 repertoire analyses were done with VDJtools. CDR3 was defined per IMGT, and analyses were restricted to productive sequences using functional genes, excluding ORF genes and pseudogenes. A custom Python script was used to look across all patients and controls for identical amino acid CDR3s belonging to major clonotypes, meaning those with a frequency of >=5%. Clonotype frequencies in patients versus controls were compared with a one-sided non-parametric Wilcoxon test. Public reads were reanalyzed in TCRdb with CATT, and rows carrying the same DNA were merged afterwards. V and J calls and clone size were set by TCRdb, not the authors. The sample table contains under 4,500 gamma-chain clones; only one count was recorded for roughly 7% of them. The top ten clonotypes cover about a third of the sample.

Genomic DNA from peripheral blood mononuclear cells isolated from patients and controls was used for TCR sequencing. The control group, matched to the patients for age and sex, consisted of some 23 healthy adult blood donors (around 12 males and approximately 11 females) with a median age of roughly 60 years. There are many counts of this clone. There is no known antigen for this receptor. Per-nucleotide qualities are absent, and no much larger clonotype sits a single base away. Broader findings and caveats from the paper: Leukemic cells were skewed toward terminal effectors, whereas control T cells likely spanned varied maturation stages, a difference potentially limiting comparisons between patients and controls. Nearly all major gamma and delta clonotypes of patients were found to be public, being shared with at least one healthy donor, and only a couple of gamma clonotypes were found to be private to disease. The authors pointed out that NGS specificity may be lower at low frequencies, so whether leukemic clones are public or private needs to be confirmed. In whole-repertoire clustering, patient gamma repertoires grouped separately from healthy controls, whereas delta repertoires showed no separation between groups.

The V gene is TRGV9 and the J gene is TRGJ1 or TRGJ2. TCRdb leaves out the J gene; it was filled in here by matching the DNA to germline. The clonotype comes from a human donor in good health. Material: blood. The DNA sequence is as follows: TGTGCCTTGTGGGAGGTGCGGAATAAGATTTATTATAAGAAACTCTTT. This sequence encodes CALWEVRNKIYYKKLF.